This T cell receptor beta chain was identified during a study of T cells in Graves' hyperthyroidism and ophthalmopathy. A NOSPECS grade of at least 4, a Clinical Activity Score of at least 3 and duration under 3 months were recorded in ophthalmopathy patients. Exclusion of patients followed from uncontrolled infection, other autoimmune disease, pregnancy or lactation. Using around 10 ml of fresh peripheral blood, PBMCs were prepared. This clonotype was counted at least ten times. Germline values: CDR1 MDHEN, CDR2 SYDVKM. This CDR3 has 11 residues. V was shortened by 4 bases and J by 7 bases, with 5 bases between the two germline ends. RNA transcripts were the template for amplifying TCR beta CDR3 regions. HTBI primers drove first-round RT-PCR of the TCR CDR3. MiXCR, applied by TCRdb to the multiplex PCR reads, yields one record per CDR3 protein. The table shows a few hundred thousand distinct CDR3 sequences, with 13% to 15% occurring only once.

Input material: blood. The source of this sequence is a woman aged 60-70 years with Graves' ophthalmopathy. V and J are TRBV28 and TRBJ2-1; D is unresolved. The CDR3 is CASSWLNEQFF. CDR3 DNA: TGTGCCAGCAGTTGGCTAAATGAGCAGTTCTTC. Full variable domain (remainder filled in from reference TRBV28 and TRBJ2-1): DVKVTQSSRYLVKRTGEKVFLECVQDMDHENMFWYRQDPGLGLRLIYFSYDVKMKEKGDIPEGYSVSREKKERFSLILESASTNQTSMYLCASSWLNEQFFGPGTRLTVL.